This T cell receptor (beta chain) was sequenced during a study of Graves' ophthalmopathy and Graves' hyperthyroidism. Whole-study findings and limits: At about 69% sensitivity and 72.22% specificity, the model predicted progression of the ophthalmopathy.

V dropped 0 bases and J dropped 10 bases, with 10 bases sitting between them. CDR3 length: 13 amino acids. Germline V gives CDR1 SGHNT, CDR2 YYREEE (reference sequence). Investigators amplified TCR beta CDR3 regions from RNA transcripts. HTBI primers served in a first-round RT-PCR, which a second-round multiplex PCR followed. TCRdb reanalysed the multiplex PCR reads using MiXCR and keeps one entry per CDR3 protein. There are about 700,000 distinct CDR3 sequences in the sample; 40% occur only once, and 44% lies in the top ten. This clonotype was detected a few times. Its antigen is as yet unknown. Material for sequencing was peripheral blood. The V gene is TRBV5-4, the J gene TRBJ1-4; weak D call: TRBD1 (5 bases). The receptor was derived from an adult man with Graves' ophthalmopathy. The DNA of the CDR3 is TGTGCCAGCAGCTTGGCTTTTGGGGGAAAACTGTTTTTT. This encodes CASSLAFGGKLFF.